This paragraph covers one T cell receptor beta chain sequence. The authors' processing: Estimation of nucleated cell counts was performed using reference gene primer amplification. Some clones are missing from TCRdb's copy, which holds only in-frame ones; the method was immunoSEQ multiplex PCR. The V and J calls and clone size come from that table; D and trimming were worked out from the DNA. The sample has 89,000 or so clones, 90% to 95% seen once. This CDR3 spans 14 amino acids. Germline values: CDR1 SGHDT, CDR2 YYEEEE. V lost 6 bases and J lost 1, with 11 bases in between. These data belong to a study of blood T cell repertoires in COVID-19. The wider study: Material from acute and convalescent COVID-19 was sourced from the United States, Italy and Spain. Sources were T cells, B-cell-depleted T cells, or PBMCs; the material itself was cDNA or gDNA.

Input material: peripheral blood. The chain combines TRBV5-6 with TRBJ2-1, with D uncertain. This TCR was recovered from a human donor with active COVID-19. The donor label of this sample is uncertain. The CDR3 sequence: CASIPTGSYNEQFF. The CDR3 nucleotides are TGTGCCAGCATCCCGACGGGTTCCTACAATGAGCAGTTCTTC.